The 8 T cell receptor beta chains below come from one sample, sequenced in a study of blood T cells in healthy people across ages. The authors ran a second PCR of about 7 to 11 cycles using a sample-barcoded 5' primer and a J-beta primer mix. TCRdb reprocessed the 5' RACE reads via MiXCR and lists one record per CDR3 protein. The sample shows 1.5 million or so distinct CDR3 sequences, 42% of them seen only once. Sequencing was carried out using blood. These receptors came from a woman aged 18 to 35 in good health.

This clonotype has ten or more counts. V usage is TRBV29-1 and J usage is TRBJ2-1; 10 bases are a match to TRBD2. The V segment lost 2 bases and the J segment 3 bases; nucleotides outside the gene matches: 7. The CDR3 runs 16 residues. Germline CDR1 is SQVTM and CDR2 is ANQGSEA. CDR3 DNA sequence: TGCAGCGTTGAACTGCCTAGCGGGGGTATCTACAATGAGCAGTTCTTC. Translation gives CSVELPSGGIYNEQFF.

The chain joins TRBV12-3 or TRBV12-4 to TRBJ1-2; D perhaps matches TRBD1 (6 bases). V was cut by 8 bases and J by 7 bases, with 23 bases left in between. The CDR3 covers 15 residues. This chain's CDR3 is CASGSGTRSESGYTF. The CDR3 DNA reads TGTGCCAGCGGATCTGGGACAAGGTCGGAGAGTGGCTACACCTTC.

V gene TRBV7-3 combines with J gene TRBJ1-1; D gene uncertain. The CDR3 is 14 amino acids. Trimming cost V 1 base and J 1 base, with 7 bases left between them. Germline CDR1 SGHTA, CDR2 FQGTGA. The CDR3 loop is CASSLSPENTEAFF. In DNA form, the CDR3 reads TGTGCCAGCAGCTTAAGTCCAGAGAACACTGAAGCTTTCTTT.

This clonotype turned up a few times. V usage is TRBV12-3 or TRBV12-4 and J usage is TRBJ2-6; possible D gene TRBD1, 6 bases. The CDR3 extends over 15 amino acids. V shed 5 bases and J shed 2 bases, with 10 bases lying between them. CDR3 amino acids: CASSARTAGANVLTF. The DNA of the CDR3 is TGTGCCAGCAGTGCTCGGACAGCTGGGGCCAACGTCCTGACTTTC.

This chain links TRBV5-1 with TRBJ2-1; 10 bases match TRBD2. Germline lookup yields CDR1 SGHRS and CDR2 YFSETQ. CDR3 length: 15 amino acids. V shed 1 base, J shed 8 bases, and the junction held 6 bases outside the gene matches. The CDR3 protein is CASSLRSGGADEQFF. The CDR3 DNA follows: TGCGCCAGCAGCTTGAGGAGCGGGGGGGCCGATGAGCAGTTCTTC. Together with reference TRBV5-1 and TRBJ2-1, the CDR3 gives the full variable domain: KAGVTQTPRYLIKTRGQQVTLSCSPISGHRSVSWYQQTPGQGLQFLFEYFSETQRNKGNFPGRFSGRQFSNSRSEMNVSTLELGDSALYLCASSLRSGGADEQFFGPGTRLTVL.

This rearrangement joins TRBV7-8 to TRBJ1-4; D gene unclear. CDR1 SGHVS and CDR2 FQNEAQ come from the germline V gene. V gave up 6 bases and J gave up 0 bases, with 11 bases separating them. The CDR3 runs to 15 residues. CDR3 bases: TGTGCCAGCAGTTCTTCTGGTGCAACTAATGAAAAACTGTTTTTT. Its protein is CASSSSGATNEKLFF.

The chain combines TRBV6-5 with TRBJ2-2; D unclear. Germline assignment: CDR1 MNHEY and CDR2 SVGAGI. There are 19 residues in the CDR3. V was pared by 2 bases and J by 3 bases, with 22 bases between. As DNA, the CDR3 is TGTGCCAGCAGTTACAGCCCGGGCCCCTACCTGAGTGACACCGGGGAGCTGTTTTTT. This encodes CASSYSPGPYLSDTGELFF.

The rearrangement uses TRBV5-1 and TRBJ2-7, with D unclear. Germline V gene sequence: CDR1 SGHRS, CDR2 YFSETQ. This CDR3 has 12 residues. The V end was cut by 4 bases, the J end by 7 bases, with 12 bases between. In nucleotides, the CDR3 is TGCGCCAGCAGCCCCTCAAGCAATGAGCAGTACTTC. Amino acid sequence: CASSPSSNEQYF.